One and the same sample provided the 27 T cell receptor beta chains below, sequenced in a study of blood T cell repertoires in COVID-19. Some clones are missing from TCRdb's copy, which holds only in-frame ones; the method was immunoSEQ multiplex PCR. The sample shows about 75,000 clones, 74% of them seen only once. Sequenced sample: peripheral blood. These receptor sequences come from a human donor with acute or convalescent COVID-19. The donor label of this sample is uncertain.

This clone was detected a few times. The V and J genes are TRBV29-1 and TRBJ1-2, with D maybe TRBD1 (6 bases). V shed 1 base and J shed 3 bases, with 18 bases lying between them. CDR3 length equals 16 residues. Per germline, CDR1 SQVTM and CDR2 ANQGSEA. CDR3 coding DNA: TGCAGCGTTGAAGGTCGGCGGGGGCCCTCCGACTATGGCTACACCTTC. Its protein is CSVEGRRGPSDYGYTF.

J is TRBJ1-1 and V is TRBV28; TRBD1 aligns across 7 bases. CDR1 MDHEN and CDR2 SYDVKM come from the germline V gene. Trimming cost V 6 bases and J 2 bases; bases outside gene matches: 6. The CDR3 runs 14 residues. CDR3 nucleotides: TGTGCCAGCAGGCCAGGGGGAACTAACACTGAAGCTTTCTTT. It is translated as CASRPGGTNTEAFF.

This chain links TRBV6-5 with TRBJ2-5, with D tentatively TRBD2 (5 bases). This CDR3 is built from 14 residues. Germline lookup yields CDR1 MNHEY and CDR2 SVGAGI. V lost 6 bases and J 1 base, leaving 12 bases between the germline ends. The CDR3 coding sequence is TGTGCCAGCAGCGAGCCGGGAACCCAAGAGACCCAGTACTTC. As protein: CASSEPGTQETQYF.

This clone was detected only a few times. The chain joins TRBV5-8 to TRBJ1-2; D perhaps matches TRBD1 (5 bases). This CDR3 contains 16 residues. Germline values: CDR1 SGHTS, CDR2 YDEGEE. The V gene lost 1 base and the J gene lost 1 base, with 14 bases spanning the gap. Here the CDR3 DNA reads TGTGCCAGCAGCTTGTCTCTGACAGCGTTTAACTATGGCTACACCTTC. This gives the protein CASSLSLTAFNYGYTF.

The V and J genes are TRBV4-2 and TRBJ1-5; no clear D. This CDR3 region has 15 residues. Germline V gene data show CDR1 as LGHNA and CDR2 as YNFKEQ. The V end was cut by 0 bases, the J end by 3 bases, with 9 bases between. This chain's CDR3 is CASSQDGQNNQPQHF. CDR3 nucleotides: TGTGCCAGCAGCCAAGATGGCCAGAACAATCAGCCCCAGCATTTT.

The chain combines TRBV19 with TRBJ1-1; 7 bases match TRBD1. V lost 6 bases to trimming and J lost 1 base; unmatched junction nucleotides: 5. Germline CDR1 is LNHDA and CDR2 is SQIVND (reference sequence). The CDR3 spans 14 residues. The CDR3 DNA sequence: TGTGCCAGTAGGACGGACAGGCGGAACACTGAAGCTTTCTTT. Encoded protein: CASRTDRRNTEAFF.

With respect to this clone: Mismatch with germline at one junction end may stem from a read error. DNA for the CDR3: TGTGCTAGCAGCCGTCACAGGGGGCGGAACACCGGGGAGCTGTTTTTT. It translates to CASSRHRGRNTGELFF. The gene calls are TRBV7-7 and TRBJ2-2; 9 bases map to TRBD1. Germline V gives CDR1 SSHAT, CDR2 FNYEAQ (reference sequence). The CDR3 runs to 16 residues.

V and J are TRBV6-5 and TRBJ2-2, with 8 positions matching TRBD1. The CDR3 has 14 amino acids. Germline V gene data show CDR1 as MNHEY and CDR2 as SVGAGI. Trimming removed 4 bases from V and 7 bases from J; junction bases left unmatched: 5. CDR3 in amino acids: CASSSIQGDGELFF. The CDR3 nucleotides read TGTGCCAGCAGTTCGATACAGGGGGACGGGGAGCTGTTTTTT.

The chain employs TRBV19 and TRBJ2-2; 9 nucleotides line up with TRBD1. Trimming removed 6 bases from V and 4 bases from J; junction bases left unmatched: 9. The CDR3 is 16 amino acids. Per the germline V gene, CDR1 is LNHDA and CDR2 is SQIVND (reference sequence). The CDR3 sequence: CASRAQGQGATGELFF. In DNA form, the CDR3 reads TGTGCCAGTAGGGCTCAGGGACAGGGAGCCACCGGGGAGCTGTTTTTT.

The V gene is TRBV6-5, the J gene TRBJ1-1; tentatively, D is TRBD1 (6 bases). Germline V lookup: CDR1 MNHEY, CDR2 SVGAGI. Trimming took off 2 bases at V and 5 bases at J, with 12 bases between the two ends. This CDR3 region has 14 residues. The CDR3 sequence is CASSYQRGGTEAFF. The CDR3 DNA sequence: TGTGCCAGCAGTTACCAGAGGGGGGGGACTGAAGCTTTCTTT.

This chain uses TRBV14 with TRBJ2-1, with 9 bases fitting TRBD2. The CDR3 totals 13 residues. Germline assignment: CDR1 SGHDN and CDR2 FVKESK. J lost 6 bases, V lost 7 bases, and 4 bases had no gene match. CDR3 nucleotide sequence: TGTGCCAGCACTAGCGGGACGATCAATGAGCAGTTCTTC. Its translation is CASTSGTINEQFF.

The V gene is TRBV6-4, the J gene TRBJ1-1; a possible D gene is TRBD1 (5 bases). V gave up 3 bases and J gave up 5 bases, with 10 bases separating them. Germline CDR1 is MRHNA and CDR2 is SNTAGT. This CDR3 contains 13 residues. The CDR3 here is CASSEYPGTEAFF. In DNA, the CDR3 is TGTGCCAGCAGTGAATATCCAGGGACTGAAGCTTTCTTT.

The V call is TRBV7-2, the J call TRBJ2-1, with 7 bases fitting TRBD2. The CDR3 runs to 15 residues. J gave up 5 bases and V 5 bases, and 9 bases lay outside the gene matches. Germline loops: CDR1 SGHTA, CDR2 FQGNSA. The CDR3, as DNA: TGTGCCAGCAGCCGGGGACTACGGAGTGACAATGAGCAGTTCTTC. Its protein is CASSRGLRSDNEQFF.

This chain links TRBV11-1 with TRBJ2-3; maybe TRBD1 (6 bases). The V gene's germline CDR1 is SGHAT and CDR2 FQDESV (reference sequence). Trimming took off 5 bases at V and 0 bases at J, with 15 bases between the two ends. The CDR3 has 16 amino acids. DNA of the CDR3: TGTGCCAGCAGCCAATCCGGACAGCGTAGCACAGATACGCAGTATTTT. This translates into CASSQSGQRSTDTQYF.

The J gene is TRBJ2-3, the V gene TRBV20-1; maybe TRBD1 (5 bases). There are 14 residues in the CDR3. V gave up 6 bases and J gave up 1 base, with 14 bases separating them. CDR1 and CDR2 (germline): DFQATT, SNEGSKA (reference sequence). CDR3 coding DNA: TGCAGTGCCAGTACTTCGACAGGCACAGATACGCAGTATTTT. It codes for CSASTSTGTDTQYF.

The chain uses TRBV6-5 and TRBJ1-3; D gene unclear. V lost 2 bases, J lost 4 bases, and 6 bases lay in between. The CDR3 loop spans 13 amino acids. Germline CDR1 reads MNHEY; CDR2 reads SVGAGI. The CDR3 reads CASSYRQGNTIYF. For the CDR3, the DNA is TGTGCCAGCAGTTACCGACAAGGAAACACCATATATTTT.

The rearrangement uses TRBV10-3 and TRBJ1-6; 8 positions match TRBD1. Germline V CDR1 and CDR2: ENHRY, SYGVKD. The CDR3 is 14 residues long. After removal of 2 bases from V and 6 bases from J, the junction contained 0 bases not matched to a gene. The CDR3 sequence is CAISEGQGNSPLHF. The CDR3 DNA is TGTGCCATCAGTGAGGGACAGGGTAATTCACCCCTCCACTTT.

This chain connects TRBV10-1 to TRBJ2-3, with TRBD1 matching over 8 bases. Germline CDR1 reads WNHNN; CDR2 reads SYGVQD (reference sequence). CDR3 length: 16 amino acids. V was pared by 4 bases and J by 1 base, with 7 bases of the junction left unmatched. In nucleotides, the CDR3 is TGCGCCAGCAGTGTGGACAGGGCGTCGGGCACAGATACGCAGTATTTT. It is translated as CASSVDRASGTDTQYF.

This chain joins TRBV7-2 and TRBJ2-2; 8 bases are a match to TRBD1. The CDR3 covers 12 residues. Germline CDR1 is SGHTA and CDR2 is FQGNSA. For the CDR3, the DNA is TGTGCTTCAGGGGGCGTTGGCGGGGAGCTGTTTTTT. Translating gives CASGGVGGELFF.

The chain carries TRBV19 and TRBJ1-1; D is ambiguous. V was shortened by 6 bases and J by 1 base, with 12 bases between the two germline ends. Germline V gene sequence: CDR1 LNHDA, CDR2 SQIVND (reference sequence). The CDR3 has 14 amino acids. As DNA, the CDR3 is TGTGCCAGTAGGGCGGTCTCCCAGAACACTGAAGCTTTCTTT. The encoded protein is CASRAVSQNTEAFF.

The chain couples TRBV7-2 to TRBJ2-7, with 16 bases matching TRBD2. Germline V gene sequence: CDR1 SGHTA, CDR2 FQGNSA. Germline trimming cut 4 bases from V and 5 bases from J; bases unmatched to any gene: 5. The CDR3 consists of 16 residues. CDR3 DNA: TGTGCCAGCAGCTGGGGGACTAGCGGGAGGGCCCACGAGCAGTACTTC. Protein sequence: CASSWGTSGRAHEQYF.

The gene calls are TRBV5-1 and TRBJ1-1; D is undetermined. This CDR3 has 14 residues. The V end was cut by 4 bases, the J end by 4 bases, with 14 bases between. The germline CDR1 and CDR2 sequences are SGHRS and YFSETQ. This CDR3 is CASSLGGTFTEAFF. The CDR3 DNA is TGCGCCAGCAGCCTGGGAGGTACTTTCACTGAAGCTTTCTTT.

This clone showed up just once. V and J are TRBV7-9 and TRBJ2-3, with D perhaps matching TRBD2 (5 bases). CDR1 and CDR2 (germline): SEHNR, FQNEAQ (reference sequence). Trimming pared 1 base from V and 1 base from J, leaving 6 bases between. The CDR3 sequence is 14 residues long. CDR3 region: CASSLVGGTDTQYF. The CDR3 DNA reads as TGTGCCAGCAGCTTAGTCGGGGGCACAGATACGCAGTATTTT.

The rearrangement links TRBV24-1 to TRBJ2-5, with TRBD1 identical over 7 bases. From germline, CDR1 is KGHDR and CDR2 SFDVKD. Germline trimming cut 1 base from V and 4 bases from J; bases unmatched to any gene: 2. The CDR3 is 14 residues long. The CDR3 nucleotides are TGTGCCACCAGTGATTTTGGGACAGCAGAGACCCAGTACTTC. It is translated as CATSDFGTAETQYF.

The genes are TRBV7-9 and TRBJ1-6; 9 bases map to TRBD1. The CDR3 loop spans 15 amino acids. The V gene's germline CDR1 is SEHNR and CDR2 FQNEAQ (reference sequence). The V and J ends lost 1 base and 13 bases, in that order; junction bases with no gene match: 8. The CDR3 nucleotides are TGTGCCAGCAGCTTAGGGGGACAGGGCGTAGTTCCCCTCCACTTT. Its translation: CASSLGGQGVVPLHF. Filled out from reference TRBV7-9 and TRBJ1-6, the complete variable domain reads DTGVSQNPRHKITKRGQNVTFRCDPISEHNRLYWYRQTLGQGPEFLTYFQNEAQLEKSRLLSDRFSAERPKGSFSTLEIQRTEQGDSAMYLCASSLGGQGVVPLHFGNGTRLTVT.

The V call is TRBV7-9, the J call TRBJ2-1; a possible D gene is TRBD1 (5 bases). CDR3 length: 13 residues. The ends were cut back, 2 bases at V and 6 bases at J, with 8 bases in the middle. Per the germline V gene, CDR1 is SEHNR and CDR2 is FQNEAQ (reference sequence). CDR3: CASSLSQANEQFF. The CDR3 DNA reads as TGTGCCAGCAGCTTATCACAGGCCAATGAGCAGTTCTTC.

The chain uses TRBV6-6 and TRBJ1-1; 9 nucleotides align to TRBD1. J lost 7 bases, V lost 5 bases, and 2 bases had no gene match. The CDR3 has 12 amino acids. The germline V gene has CDR1 MNHNY and CDR2 SVGAGI (reference sequence). In DNA, the CDR3 is TGTGCCAGCAGTGGGGACAGGGATGAAGCTTTCTTT. Residues: CASSGDRDEAFF.